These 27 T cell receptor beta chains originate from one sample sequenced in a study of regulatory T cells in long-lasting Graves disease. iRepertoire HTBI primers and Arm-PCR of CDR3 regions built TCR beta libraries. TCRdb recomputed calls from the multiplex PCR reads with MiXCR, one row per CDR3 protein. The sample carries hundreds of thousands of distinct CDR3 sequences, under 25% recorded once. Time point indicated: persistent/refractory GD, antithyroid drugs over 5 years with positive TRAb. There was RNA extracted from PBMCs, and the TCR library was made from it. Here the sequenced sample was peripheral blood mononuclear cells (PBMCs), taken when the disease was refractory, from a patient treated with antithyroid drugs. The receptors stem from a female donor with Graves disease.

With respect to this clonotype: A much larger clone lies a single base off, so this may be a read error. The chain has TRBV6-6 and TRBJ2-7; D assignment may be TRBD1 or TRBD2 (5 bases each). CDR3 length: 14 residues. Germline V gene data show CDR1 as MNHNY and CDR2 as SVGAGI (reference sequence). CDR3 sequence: CASSYSSRDDERYF. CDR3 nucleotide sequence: TGTGCCAGCAGTTACTCGAGTAGGGACGACGAGCGGTACTTC.

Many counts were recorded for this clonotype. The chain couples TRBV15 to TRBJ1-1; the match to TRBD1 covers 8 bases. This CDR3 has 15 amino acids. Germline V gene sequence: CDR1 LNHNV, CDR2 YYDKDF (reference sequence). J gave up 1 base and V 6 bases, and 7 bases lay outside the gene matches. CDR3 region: CATRGWDRPNTEAFF. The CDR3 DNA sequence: TGTGCCACCAGGGGATGGGACAGGCCGAACACTGAAGCTTTCTTT.

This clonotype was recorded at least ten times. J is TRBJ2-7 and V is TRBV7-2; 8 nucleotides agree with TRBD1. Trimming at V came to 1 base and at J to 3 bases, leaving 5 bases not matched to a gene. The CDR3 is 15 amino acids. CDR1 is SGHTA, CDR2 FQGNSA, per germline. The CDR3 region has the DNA TGTGCCAGCAGCTTAGATGGGACAGGACTCTACGAGCAGTACTTC. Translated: CASSLDGTGLYEQYF.

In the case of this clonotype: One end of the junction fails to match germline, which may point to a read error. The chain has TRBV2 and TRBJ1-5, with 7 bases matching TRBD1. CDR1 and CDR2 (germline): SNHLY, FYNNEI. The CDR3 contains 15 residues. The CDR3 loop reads CASSELGQDNLRPVF. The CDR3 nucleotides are TGTGCCAGCAGTGAACTAGGACAGGATAACCTCCGGCCCGTGTTT.

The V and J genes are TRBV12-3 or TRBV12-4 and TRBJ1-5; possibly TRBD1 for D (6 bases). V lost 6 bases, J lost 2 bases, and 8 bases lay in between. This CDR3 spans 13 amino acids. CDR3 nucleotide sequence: TGTGCCAGCAGGGGGGCCGGCAATCAGCCCCAGCATTTT. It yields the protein CASRGAGNQPQHF.

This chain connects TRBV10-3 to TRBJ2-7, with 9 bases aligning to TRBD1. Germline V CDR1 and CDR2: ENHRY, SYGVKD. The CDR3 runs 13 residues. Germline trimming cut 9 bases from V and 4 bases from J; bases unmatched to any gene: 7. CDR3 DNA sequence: TGTGCCATAAAACAGGGGGCCGGTTACGAGCAGTACTTC. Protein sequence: CAIKQGAGYEQYF.

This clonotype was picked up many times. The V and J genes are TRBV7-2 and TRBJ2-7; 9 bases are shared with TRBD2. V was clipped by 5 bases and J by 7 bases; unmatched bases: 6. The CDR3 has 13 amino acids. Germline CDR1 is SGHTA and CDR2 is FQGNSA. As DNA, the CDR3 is TGTGCCAGCAGCCGAGCGGGAGGTGTAGAGCAGTACTTC. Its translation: CASSRAGGVEQYF.

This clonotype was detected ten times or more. CDR3 sequence reads: CSARARDRLYGYTF. Here the CDR3 DNA reads TGCAGTGCTAGAGCGCGGGACAGGCTCTATGGCTACACCTTC. The chain links TRBV20-1 to TRBJ1-2, with 8 nucleotides matching TRBD1. The CDR3 has 14 amino acids. With V trimmed by 1 base and J by 4 bases, 5 bases remained unmatched. CDR1 and CDR2 (germline): DFQATT, SNEGSKA (reference sequence).

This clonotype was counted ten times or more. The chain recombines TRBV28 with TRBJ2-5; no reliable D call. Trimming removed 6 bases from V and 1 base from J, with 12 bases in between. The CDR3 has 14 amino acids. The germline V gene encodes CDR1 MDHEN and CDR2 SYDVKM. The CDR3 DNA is TGTGCCAGCAGAAGGCAGACTTTCCAAGAGACCCAGTACTTC. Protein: CASRRQTFQETQYF.

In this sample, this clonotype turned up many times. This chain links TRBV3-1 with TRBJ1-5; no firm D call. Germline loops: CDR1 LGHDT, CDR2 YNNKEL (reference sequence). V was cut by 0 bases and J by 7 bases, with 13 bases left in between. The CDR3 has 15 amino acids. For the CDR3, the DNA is TGTGCCAGCAGCCAAGATAATCTAGTCGGGCAGCCCCAGCATTTT. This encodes CASSQDNLVGQPQHF.

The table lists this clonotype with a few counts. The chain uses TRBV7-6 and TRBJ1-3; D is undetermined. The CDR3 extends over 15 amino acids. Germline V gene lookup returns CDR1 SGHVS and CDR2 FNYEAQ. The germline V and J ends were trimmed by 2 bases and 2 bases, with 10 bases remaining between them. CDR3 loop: CASSLSYRAGNTIYF. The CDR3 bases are TGTGCCAGCAGCTTATCTTACAGAGCTGGAAACACCATATATTTT.

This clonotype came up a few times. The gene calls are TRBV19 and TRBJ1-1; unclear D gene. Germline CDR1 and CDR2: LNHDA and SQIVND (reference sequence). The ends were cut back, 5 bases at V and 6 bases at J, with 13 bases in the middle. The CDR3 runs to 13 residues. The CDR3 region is CASSWEPYAEAFF. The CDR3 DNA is TGTGCCAGTAGTTGGGAACCTTACGCTGAAGCTTTCTTT.

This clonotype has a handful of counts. The CDR3 coding sequence is TGTGCCAGCAGTGAAGCCGGGGGCTTCAGAGTAATGGATACGCAGTATTTT. Its protein product is CASSEAGGFRVMDTQYF. The chain carries TRBV2 and TRBJ2-3; tentatively, D is TRBD1 or TRBD2 (6 bases each). V lost 0 bases to trimming and J lost 6 bases, with 19 bases between them. CDR1 and CDR2 from the germline V gene are SNHLY and FYNNEI. The CDR3 covers 17 residues.

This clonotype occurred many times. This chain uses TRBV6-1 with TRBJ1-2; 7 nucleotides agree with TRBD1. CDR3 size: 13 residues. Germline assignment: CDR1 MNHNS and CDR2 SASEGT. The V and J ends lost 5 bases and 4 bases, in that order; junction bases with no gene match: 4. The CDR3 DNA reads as TGTGCCAGCAGTACCGGGACAGTCTATGGCTACACCTTC. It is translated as CASSTGTVYGYTF.

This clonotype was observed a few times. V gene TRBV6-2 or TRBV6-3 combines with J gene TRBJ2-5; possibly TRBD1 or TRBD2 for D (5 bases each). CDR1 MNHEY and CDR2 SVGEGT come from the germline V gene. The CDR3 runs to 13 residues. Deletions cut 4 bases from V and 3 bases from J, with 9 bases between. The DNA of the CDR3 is TGTGCCAGCAGTTGGGACGGAGAAGAGACCCAGTACTTC. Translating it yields CASSWDGEETQYF.

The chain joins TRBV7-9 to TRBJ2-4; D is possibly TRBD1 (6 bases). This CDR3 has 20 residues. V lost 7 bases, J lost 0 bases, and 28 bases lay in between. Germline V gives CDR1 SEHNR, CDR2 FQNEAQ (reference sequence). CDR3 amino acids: CASIPRVGRGSTIAKNIQYF. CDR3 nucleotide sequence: TGTGCCAGCATCCCCCGAGTAGGCAGGGGCTCCACTATAGCCAAAAACATTCAGTACTTC.

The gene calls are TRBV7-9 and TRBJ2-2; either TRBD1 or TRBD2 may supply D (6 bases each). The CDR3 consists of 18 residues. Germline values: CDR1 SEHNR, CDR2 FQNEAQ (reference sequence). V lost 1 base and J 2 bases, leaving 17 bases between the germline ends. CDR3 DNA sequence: TGTGCCAGCAGCTTAGGAAACTTCGGGGGACACAACACCGGGGAGCTGTTTTTT. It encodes CASSLGNFGGHNTGELFF.

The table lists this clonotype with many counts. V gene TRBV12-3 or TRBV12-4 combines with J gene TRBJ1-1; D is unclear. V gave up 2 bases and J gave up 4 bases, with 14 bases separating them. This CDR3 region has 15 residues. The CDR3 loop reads CASSLSSDPSTEAFF. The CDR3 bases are TGTGCCAGCAGTTTATCTTCGGACCCAAGCACTGAAGCTTTCTTT.

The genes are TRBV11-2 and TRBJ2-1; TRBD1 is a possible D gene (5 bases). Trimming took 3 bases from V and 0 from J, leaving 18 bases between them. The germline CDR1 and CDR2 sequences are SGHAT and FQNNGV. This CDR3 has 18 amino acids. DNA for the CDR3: TGTGCCAGCAGCTTCTACTCGACAGTTCAGAGCTCCTACAATGAGCAGTTCTTC. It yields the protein CASSFYSTVQSSYNEQFF.

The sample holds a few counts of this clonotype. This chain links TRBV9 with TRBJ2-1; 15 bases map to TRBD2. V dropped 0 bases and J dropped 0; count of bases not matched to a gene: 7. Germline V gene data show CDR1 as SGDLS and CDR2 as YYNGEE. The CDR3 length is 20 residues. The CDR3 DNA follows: TGTGCCAGCAGCGTAGAAGGACTAGCGGGAGGGGTCCACTCCTACAATGAGCAGTTCTTC. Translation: CASSVEGLAGGVHSYNEQFF. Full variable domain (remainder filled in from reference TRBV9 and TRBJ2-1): DSGVTQTPKHLITATGQRVTLRCSPRSGDLSVYWYQQSLDQGLQFLIQYYNGEERAKGNILERFSAQQFPDLHSELNLSSLELGDSALYFCASSVEGLAGGVHSYNEQFFGPGTRLTVL.

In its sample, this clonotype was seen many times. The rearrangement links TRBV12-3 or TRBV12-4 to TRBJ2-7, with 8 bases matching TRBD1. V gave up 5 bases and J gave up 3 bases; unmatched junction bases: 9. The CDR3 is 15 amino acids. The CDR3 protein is CASSPHSGGSYEQYF. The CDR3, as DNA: TGTGCCAGCAGTCCACATTCAGGGGGCAGCTACGAGCAGTACTTC.

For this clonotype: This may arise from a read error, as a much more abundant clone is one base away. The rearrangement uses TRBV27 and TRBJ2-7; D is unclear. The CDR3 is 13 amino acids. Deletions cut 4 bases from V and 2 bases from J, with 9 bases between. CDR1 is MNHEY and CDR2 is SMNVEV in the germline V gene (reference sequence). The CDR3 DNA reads TGTGCCAGCAGTTCGGAGTCAACCTACGAGCAGTACTTC. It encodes CASSSESTYEQYF.

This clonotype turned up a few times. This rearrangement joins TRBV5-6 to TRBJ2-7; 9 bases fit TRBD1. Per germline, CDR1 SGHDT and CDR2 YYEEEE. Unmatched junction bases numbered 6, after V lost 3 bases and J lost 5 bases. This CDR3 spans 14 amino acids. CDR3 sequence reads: CASSSGTGINEQYF. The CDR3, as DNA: TGTGCCAGCAGCTCCGGGACAGGGATCAACGAGCAGTACTTC.

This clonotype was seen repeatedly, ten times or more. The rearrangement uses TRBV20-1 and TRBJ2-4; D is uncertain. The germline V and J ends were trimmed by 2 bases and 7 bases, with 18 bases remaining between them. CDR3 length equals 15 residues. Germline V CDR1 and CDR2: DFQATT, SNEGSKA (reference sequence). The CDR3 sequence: CSARIDTPPGNIQYF. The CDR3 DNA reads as TGCAGTGCTAGAATCGACACCCCCCCGGGTAACATTCAGTACTTC.

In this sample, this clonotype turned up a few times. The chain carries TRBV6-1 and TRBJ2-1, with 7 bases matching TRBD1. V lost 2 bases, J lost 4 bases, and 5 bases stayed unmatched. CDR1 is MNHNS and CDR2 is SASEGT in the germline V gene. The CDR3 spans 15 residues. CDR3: CASSEPRQGYNEQFF. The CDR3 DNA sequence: TGTGCCAGCAGTGAACCACGACAGGGTTACAATGAGCAGTTCTTC.

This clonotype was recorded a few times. The CDR3 here is CASSIGTGANTEAFF. The CDR3, as DNA: TGTGCCAGCAGCATAGGGACAGGGGCGAACACTGAAGCTTTCTTT. This chain connects TRBV7-9 to TRBJ1-1; the match to TRBD1 covers 10 bases. With V trimmed by 5 bases and J by 1 base, 4 bases remained unmatched. Germline lookup yields CDR1 SEHNR and CDR2 FQNEAQ (reference sequence). This CDR3 region has 15 residues. Together with reference TRBV7-9 and TRBJ1-1, the CDR3 gives the full variable domain: DTGVSQNPRHKITKRGQNVTFRCDPISEHNRLYWYRQTLGQGPEFLTYFQNEAQLEKSRLLSDRFSAERPKGSFSTLEIQRTEQGDSAMYLCASSIGTGANTEAFFGQGTRLTVV.

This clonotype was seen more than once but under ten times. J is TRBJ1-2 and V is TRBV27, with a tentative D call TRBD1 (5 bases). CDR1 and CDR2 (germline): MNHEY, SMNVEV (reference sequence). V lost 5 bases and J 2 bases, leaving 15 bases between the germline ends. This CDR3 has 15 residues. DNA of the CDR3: TGTGCCAGCAGTCCGGGATCGGGGCGAAACTATGGCTACACCTTC. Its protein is CASSPGSGRNYGYTF.